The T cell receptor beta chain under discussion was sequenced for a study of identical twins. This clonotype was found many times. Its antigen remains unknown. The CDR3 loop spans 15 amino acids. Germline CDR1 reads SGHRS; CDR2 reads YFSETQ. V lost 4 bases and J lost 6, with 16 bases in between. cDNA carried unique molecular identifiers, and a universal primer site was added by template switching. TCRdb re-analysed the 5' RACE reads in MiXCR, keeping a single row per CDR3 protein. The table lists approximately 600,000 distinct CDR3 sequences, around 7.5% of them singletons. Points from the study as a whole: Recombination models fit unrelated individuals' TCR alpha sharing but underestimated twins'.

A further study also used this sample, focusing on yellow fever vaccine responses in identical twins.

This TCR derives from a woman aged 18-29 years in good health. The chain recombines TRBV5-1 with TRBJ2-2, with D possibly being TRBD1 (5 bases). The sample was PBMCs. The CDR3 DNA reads TGCGCCAGCAGCACCAGGGTAGGCAATTCCGGGGAGCTGTTTTTT. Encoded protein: CASSTRVGNSGELFF.